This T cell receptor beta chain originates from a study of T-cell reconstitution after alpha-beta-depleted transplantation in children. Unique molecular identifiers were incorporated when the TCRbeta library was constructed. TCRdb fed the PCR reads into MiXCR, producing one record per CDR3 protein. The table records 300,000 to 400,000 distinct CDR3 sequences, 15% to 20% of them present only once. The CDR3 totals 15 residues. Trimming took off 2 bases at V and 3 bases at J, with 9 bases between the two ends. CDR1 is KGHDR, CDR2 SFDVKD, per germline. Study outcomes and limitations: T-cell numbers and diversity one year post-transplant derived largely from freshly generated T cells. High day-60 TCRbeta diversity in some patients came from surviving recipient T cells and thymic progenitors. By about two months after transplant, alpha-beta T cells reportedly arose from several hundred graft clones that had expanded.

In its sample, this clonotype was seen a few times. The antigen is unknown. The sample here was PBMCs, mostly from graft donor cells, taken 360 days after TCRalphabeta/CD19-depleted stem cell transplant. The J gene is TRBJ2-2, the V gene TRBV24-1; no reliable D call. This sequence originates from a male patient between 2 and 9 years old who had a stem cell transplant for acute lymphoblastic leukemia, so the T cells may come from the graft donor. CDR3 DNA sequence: TGTGCCACCAGTGATTCAGGTGGGGACACCGGGGAGCTGTTTTTT. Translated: CATSDSGGDTGELFF.